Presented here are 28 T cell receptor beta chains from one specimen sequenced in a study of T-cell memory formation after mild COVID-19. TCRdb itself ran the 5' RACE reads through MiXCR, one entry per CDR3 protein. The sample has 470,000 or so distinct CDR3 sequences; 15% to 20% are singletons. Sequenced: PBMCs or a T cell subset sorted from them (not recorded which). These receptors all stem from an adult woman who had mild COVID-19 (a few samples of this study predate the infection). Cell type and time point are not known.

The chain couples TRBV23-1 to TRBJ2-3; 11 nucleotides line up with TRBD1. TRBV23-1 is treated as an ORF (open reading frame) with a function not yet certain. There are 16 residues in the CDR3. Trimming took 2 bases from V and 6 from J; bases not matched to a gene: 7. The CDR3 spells CASSQQGQGVDDTQYF. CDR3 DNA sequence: TGCGCCAGCAGTCAACAGGGACAGGGGGTAGACGATACGCAGTATTTT.

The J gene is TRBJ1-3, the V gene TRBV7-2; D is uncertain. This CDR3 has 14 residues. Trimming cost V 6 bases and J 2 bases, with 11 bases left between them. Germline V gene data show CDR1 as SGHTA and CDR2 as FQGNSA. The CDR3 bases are TGTGCCAGCAGAGAGGGTTTGACTGGAAACACCATATATTTT. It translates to CASREGLTGNTIYF.

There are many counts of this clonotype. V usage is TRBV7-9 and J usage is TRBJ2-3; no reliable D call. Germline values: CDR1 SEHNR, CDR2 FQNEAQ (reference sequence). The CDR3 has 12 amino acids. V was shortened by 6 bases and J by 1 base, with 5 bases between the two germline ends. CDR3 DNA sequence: TGTGCCAGCAGTGAGGGCACAGATACGCAGTATTTT. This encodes CASSEGTDTQYF.

CDR3 nucleotides: TGCAGTGCTAGGGCTTTCAGCTCCTACAATGAGCAGTTCTTC. This gives the protein CSARAFSSYNEQFF. V and J are TRBV20-1 and TRBJ2-1; D uncertain. Trimming took 3 bases from V and 0 from J, leaving 9 bases between them. In germline, CDR1 is DFQATT, CDR2 SNEGSKA (reference sequence). The CDR3 has 14 residues.

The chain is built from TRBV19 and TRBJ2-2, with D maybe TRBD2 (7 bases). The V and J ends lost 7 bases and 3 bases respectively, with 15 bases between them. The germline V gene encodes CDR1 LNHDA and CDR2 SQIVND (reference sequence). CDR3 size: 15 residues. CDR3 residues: CASKVEGGHTGELFF. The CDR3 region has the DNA TGTGCCAGTAAGGTCGAGGGGGGGCACACCGGGGAGCTGTTTTTT.

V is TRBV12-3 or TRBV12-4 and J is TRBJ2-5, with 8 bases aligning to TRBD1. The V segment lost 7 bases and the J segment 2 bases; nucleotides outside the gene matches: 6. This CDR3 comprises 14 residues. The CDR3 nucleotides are TGTGCCAGCACTACGACAGGGGAGCAAGAGACCCAGTACTTC. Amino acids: CASTTTGEQETQYF.

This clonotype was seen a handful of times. The CDR3 is CASTISGSDEQYF. CDR3 bases: TGTGCCAGCACCATTAGCGGGAGCGACGAGCAGTACTTC. The J gene is TRBJ2-7, the V gene TRBV12-3 or TRBV12-4; TRBD2 aligns across 9 bases. The trim removed 7 bases at V and 5 bases at J, leaving 6 bases unmatched. The CDR3 is 13 amino acids.

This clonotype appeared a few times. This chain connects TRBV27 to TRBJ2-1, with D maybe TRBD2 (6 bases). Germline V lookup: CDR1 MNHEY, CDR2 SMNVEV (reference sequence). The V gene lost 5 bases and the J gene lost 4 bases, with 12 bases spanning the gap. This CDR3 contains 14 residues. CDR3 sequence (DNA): TGTGCCAGCAGTGCCGTAGCGGAATACAATGAGCAGTTCTTC. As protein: CASSAVAEYNEQFF.

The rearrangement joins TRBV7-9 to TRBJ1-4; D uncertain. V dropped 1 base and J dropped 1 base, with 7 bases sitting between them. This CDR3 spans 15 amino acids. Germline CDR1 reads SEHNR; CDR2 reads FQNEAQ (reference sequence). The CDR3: CASSLEERTNEKLFF. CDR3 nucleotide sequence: TGTGCCAGCAGCTTAGAGGAGCGAACTAATGAAAAACTGTTTTTT.

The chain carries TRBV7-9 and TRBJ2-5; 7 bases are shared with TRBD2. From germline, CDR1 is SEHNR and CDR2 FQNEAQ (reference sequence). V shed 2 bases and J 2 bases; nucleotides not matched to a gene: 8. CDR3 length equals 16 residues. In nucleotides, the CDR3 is TGTGCCAGCAGCTTATTCGGAGCGGGGAAGCAAGAGACCCAGTACTTC. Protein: CASSLFGAGKQETQYF.

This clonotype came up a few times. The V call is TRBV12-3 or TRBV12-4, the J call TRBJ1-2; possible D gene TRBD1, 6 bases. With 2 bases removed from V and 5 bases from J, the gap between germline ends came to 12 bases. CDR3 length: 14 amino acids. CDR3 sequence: CASSLLVRGYGYTF. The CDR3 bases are TGTGCCAGCAGTTTATTGGTCAGGGGATATGGCTACACCTTC.

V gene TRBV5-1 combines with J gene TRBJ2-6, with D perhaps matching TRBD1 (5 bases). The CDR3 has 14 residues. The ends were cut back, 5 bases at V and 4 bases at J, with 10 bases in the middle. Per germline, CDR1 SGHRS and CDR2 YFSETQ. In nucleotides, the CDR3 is TGCGCCAGCAGTCAAAAGGGGGGGGCCAACGTCCTGACTTTC. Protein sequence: CASSQKGGANVLTF.

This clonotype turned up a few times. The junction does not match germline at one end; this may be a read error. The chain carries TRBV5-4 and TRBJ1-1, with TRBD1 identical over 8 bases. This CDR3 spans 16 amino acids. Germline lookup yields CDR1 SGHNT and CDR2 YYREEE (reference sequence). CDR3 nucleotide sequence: TGTGCCAGCAGCGTAATTAACCGGGACAGGAACCCTGAAGCTTTCTTT. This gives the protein CASSVINRDRNPEAFF.

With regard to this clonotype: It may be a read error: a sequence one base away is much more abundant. This CDR3 reads CATSDFHNEQFF. As DNA, the CDR3 is TGTGCCACCAGTGATTTTCACAATGAGCAGTTCTTC. The rearrangement joins TRBV24-1 to TRBJ2-1; D not resolved. Between the trimmed V and J ends, which lost 1 base and 5 bases, there was a span of 2 bases. The CDR3 runs 12 residues. Germline CDR1 is KGHDR and CDR2 is SFDVKD.

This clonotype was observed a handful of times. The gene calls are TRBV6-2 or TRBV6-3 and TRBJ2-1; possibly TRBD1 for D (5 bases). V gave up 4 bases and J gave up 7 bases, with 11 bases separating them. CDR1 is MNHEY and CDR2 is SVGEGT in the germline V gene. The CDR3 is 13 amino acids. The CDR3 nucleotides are TGTGCCAGCAGTTGGGGCCTTCCGAATGAGCAGTTCTTC. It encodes CASSWGLPNEQFF.

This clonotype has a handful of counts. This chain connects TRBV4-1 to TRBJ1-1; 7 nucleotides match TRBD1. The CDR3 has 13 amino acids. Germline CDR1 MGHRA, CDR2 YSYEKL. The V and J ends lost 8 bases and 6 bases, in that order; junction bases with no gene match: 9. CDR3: CASSTPGTAEAFF. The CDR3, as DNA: TGCGCCAGCTCTACCCCCGGGACAGCTGAAGCTTTCTTT.

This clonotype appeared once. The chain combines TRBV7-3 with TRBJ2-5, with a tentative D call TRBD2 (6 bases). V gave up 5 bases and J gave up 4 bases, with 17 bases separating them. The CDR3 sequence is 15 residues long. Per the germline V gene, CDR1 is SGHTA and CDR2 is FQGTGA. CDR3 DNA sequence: TGTGCCAGCAGCCTCGGAGGGGCTTGGGGAGAGACCCAGTACTTC. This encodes CASSLGGAWGETQYF.

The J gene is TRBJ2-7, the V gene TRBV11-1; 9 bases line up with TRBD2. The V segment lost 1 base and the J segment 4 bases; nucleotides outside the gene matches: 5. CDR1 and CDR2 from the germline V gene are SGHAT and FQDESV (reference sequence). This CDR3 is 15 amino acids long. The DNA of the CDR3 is TGTGCCAGCAGCTTAGGCCGGACTAGCGCTTACGAGCAGTACTTC. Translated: CASSLGRTSAYEQYF.

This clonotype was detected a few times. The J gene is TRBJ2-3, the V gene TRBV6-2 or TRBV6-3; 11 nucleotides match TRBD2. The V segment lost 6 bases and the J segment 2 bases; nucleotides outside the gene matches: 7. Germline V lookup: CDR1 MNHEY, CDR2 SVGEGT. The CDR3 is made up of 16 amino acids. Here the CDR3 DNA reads TGTGCCAGCAGAAAGGGACTAGCGGTGAACACAGATACGCAGTATTTT. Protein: CASRKGLAVNTDTQYF.

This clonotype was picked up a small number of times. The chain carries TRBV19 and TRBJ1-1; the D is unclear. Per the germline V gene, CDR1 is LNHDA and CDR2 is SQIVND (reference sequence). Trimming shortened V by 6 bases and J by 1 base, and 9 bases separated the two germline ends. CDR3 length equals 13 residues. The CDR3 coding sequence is TGTGCCAGTAGGCTTATTGGGAACACTGAAGCTTTCTTT. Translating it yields CASRLIGNTEAFF.

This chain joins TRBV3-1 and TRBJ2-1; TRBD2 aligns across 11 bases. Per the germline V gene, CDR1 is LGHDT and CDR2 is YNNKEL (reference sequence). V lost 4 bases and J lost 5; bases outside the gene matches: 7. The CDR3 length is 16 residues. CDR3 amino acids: CASSPPGLAANNEQFF. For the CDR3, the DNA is TGTGCCAGCAGCCCTCCGGGACTAGCGGCGAACAATGAGCAGTTCTTC.

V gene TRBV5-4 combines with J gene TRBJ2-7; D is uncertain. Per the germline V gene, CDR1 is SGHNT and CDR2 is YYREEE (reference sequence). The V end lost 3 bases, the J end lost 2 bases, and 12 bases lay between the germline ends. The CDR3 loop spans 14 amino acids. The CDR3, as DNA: TGTGCCAGCAGCTCGGCCCCAAGTGCCTACGAGCAGTACTTC. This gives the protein CASSSAPSAYEQYF.

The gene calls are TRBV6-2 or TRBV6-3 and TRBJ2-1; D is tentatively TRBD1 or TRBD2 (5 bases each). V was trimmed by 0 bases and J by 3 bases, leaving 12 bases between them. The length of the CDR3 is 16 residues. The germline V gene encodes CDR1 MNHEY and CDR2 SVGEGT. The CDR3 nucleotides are TGTGCCAGCAGTTACTCGTGGGACCACATCTACAATGAGCAGTTCTTC. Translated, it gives CASSYSWDHIYNEQFF.

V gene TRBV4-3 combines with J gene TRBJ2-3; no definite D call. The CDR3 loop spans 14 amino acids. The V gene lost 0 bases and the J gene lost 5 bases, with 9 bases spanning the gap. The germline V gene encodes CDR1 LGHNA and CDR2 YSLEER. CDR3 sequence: CASSQEMGKDTQYF. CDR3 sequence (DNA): TGCGCCAGCAGCCAAGAGATGGGGAAAGATACGCAGTATTTT.

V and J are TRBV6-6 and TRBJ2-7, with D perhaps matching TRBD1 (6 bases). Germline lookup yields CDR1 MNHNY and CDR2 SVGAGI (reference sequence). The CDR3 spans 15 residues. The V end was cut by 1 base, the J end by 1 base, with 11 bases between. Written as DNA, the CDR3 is TGTGCCAGCAGTTACTTGGGGACATTTTCCTACGAGCAGTACTTC. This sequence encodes CASSYLGTFSYEQYF.

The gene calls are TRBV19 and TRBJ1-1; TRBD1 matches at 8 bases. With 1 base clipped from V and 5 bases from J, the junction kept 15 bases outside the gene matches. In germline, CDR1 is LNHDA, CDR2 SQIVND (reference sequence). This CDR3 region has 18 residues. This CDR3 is CASSIGRTGSISGTEAFF. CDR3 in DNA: TGTGCCAGTAGTATAGGACGGACAGGGTCCATTTCGGGGACTGAAGCTTTCTTT.

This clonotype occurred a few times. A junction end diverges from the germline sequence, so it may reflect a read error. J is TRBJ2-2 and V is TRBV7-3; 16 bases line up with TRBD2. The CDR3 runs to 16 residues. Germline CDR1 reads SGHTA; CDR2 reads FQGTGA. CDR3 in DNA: TGTGCCAGCAGCTCCGGGACTAGCGGGAGGGCCGGGAAGCTGTTTTTT. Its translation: CASSSGTSGRAGKLFF.

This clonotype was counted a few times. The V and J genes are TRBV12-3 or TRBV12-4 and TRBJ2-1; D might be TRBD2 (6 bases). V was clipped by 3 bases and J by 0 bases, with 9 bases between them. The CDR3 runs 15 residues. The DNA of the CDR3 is TGTGCCAGCAGTTTTGACGGGGGCTCCTACAATGAGCAGTTCTTC. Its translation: CASSFDGGSYNEQFF.